Shown below are 19 T cell receptor beta chains from a single sample sequenced in a study of shared clonotypes between healthy human individuals (dated by TCRdb to 2018 to 2021). The method behind the library was the immunoSEQ multiplex PCR assay. What TCRdb holds here is the immuneACCESS table cut down to in-frame rearrangements. Part of the clones is not present; checked against another copy, under half of the missing clones reflect an unresolved V gene, and the others are unexplained. The sample includes about 490,000 clones, with 81% observed a single time. More than 9.5% of the sample comes from the top ten. Specimen: PBMCs. Source of these receptors: a woman aged 40-49 years in good health. Some clones in this sample may be carry-over from other donors' samples.

J is TRBJ2-5 and V is TRBV7-9; no firm D call. CDR3 size: 14 residues. From germline, CDR1 is SEHNR and CDR2 FQNEAQ (reference sequence). V lost 4 bases, J lost 2 bases, and 11 bases lay in between. CDR3 in DNA: TGTGCCAGCAGCTGGGGTTCTGGGCAAGAGACCCAGTACTTC. Residues: CASSWGSGQETQYF. The variable domain in full, completed from reference TRBV7-9 and TRBJ2-5, reads DTGVSQNPRHKITKRGQNVTFRCDPISEHNRLYWYRQTLGQGPEFLTYFQNEAQLEKSRLLSDRFSAERPKGSFSTLEIQRTEQGDSAMYLCASSWGSGQETQYFGPGTRLLVL.

The V and J genes are TRBV5-1 and TRBJ2-7; the match to TRBD2 covers 7 bases. With V trimmed by 0 bases and J by 2 bases, 5 bases remained unmatched. CDR1 and CDR2 from the germline V gene are SGHRS and YFSETQ. The CDR3 has 15 residues. Written as DNA, the CDR3 is TGCGCCAGCAGCTTGGCCGCTAGCGGCCCCTACGAGCAGTACTTC. This sequence encodes CASSLAASGPYEQYF.

J is TRBJ2-3 and V is TRBV10-2; D is undetermined. The CDR3 extends over 13 amino acids. CDR1 WSHSY and CDR2 SAAADI come from the germline V gene. V lost 7 bases, J lost 2 bases, and 10 bases lay in between. The CDR3 DNA reads TGCGCCAGCAAAGAAATTTCCACAGATACGCAGTATTTT. Residues: CASKEISTDTQYF.

V usage is TRBV2 and J usage is TRBJ1-3; 11 bases are shared with TRBD1. V shed 9 bases, J shed 7 bases, and the junction held 2 bases outside the gene matches. The CDR3 runs 12 residues. Germline V gene data show CDR1 as SNHLY and CDR2 as FYNNEI. The CDR3 bases are TGTGCCAGTCGGGACAGGGGGAACACCATATATTTT. Residues: CASRDRGNTIYF.

This chain connects TRBV25-1 to TRBJ2-1; D gene uncertain. Germline CDR1 reads MGHDK; CDR2 reads SYGVNS. This CDR3 comprises 13 residues. V was shortened by 7 bases and J by 8 bases, with 15 bases between the two germline ends. This chain's CDR3 is CASKEGVEDEQFF. In DNA form, the CDR3 reads TGTGCCAGCAAGGAAGGCGTGGAAGATGAGCAGTTCTTC.

Remarks on this clone: This sample also contains other DNA sequences that code for the same CDR3. This chain joins TRBV7-2 and TRBJ1-2; D unresolved. CDR3 length equals 11 residues. Germline lookup yields CDR1 SGHTA and CDR2 FQGNSA. For the CDR3, the DNA is TGTGCAAGCGGGACTAACTATGGCTACACCTTC. This codes for CASGTNYGYTF.

V usage is TRBV7-9 and J usage is TRBJ2-2; D is uncertain. V dropped 1 base and J dropped 5 bases, with 8 bases sitting between them. The germline V gene encodes CDR1 SEHNR and CDR2 FQNEAQ (reference sequence). The CDR3 covers 14 residues. This CDR3 reads CASSLDFGTGELFF. The CDR3 DNA reads as TGTGCCAGCAGCTTAGATTTCGGGACCGGGGAGCTGTTTTTT.

This chain connects TRBV18 to TRBJ2-7; TRBD2 is a possible D gene (6 bases). V was trimmed by 3 bases and J by 6 bases, leaving 18 bases between them. The CDR3 contains 15 residues. Germline CDR1 and CDR2: KGHSH and LQKENI. The CDR3 here is CASSPSGRGMSEQYF. CDR3 DNA: TGTGCCAGCTCACCTAGCGGACGGGGGATGAGCGAGCAGTACTTC.

Note on this clone: This likely traces to a read error, being one base from a far larger clone. Since no conserved phenylalanine or tryptophan closes the CDR3, a read error is the likely cause. The chain uses TRBV20-1 and TRBJ1-1; possible D gene TRBD1, 5 bases. Looked up from germline, CDR1 is DFQATT and CDR2 is SNEGSKA (reference sequence). This CDR3 contains 8 residues. The V end was cut by 6 bases, the J end by 10 bases, with 6 bases between. Here the CDR3 reads CSAGGAFL. As DNA, the CDR3 is TGCAGTGCGGGGGGAGCTTTCCTT.

V usage is TRBV6-6 and J usage is TRBJ1-1; a weak D match, TRBD1 (5 bases). Trimming removed 5 bases from V and 5 bases from J, with 12 bases in between. The CDR3 runs 13 residues. Germline CDR1 is MNHNY and CDR2 is SVGAGI (reference sequence). This CDR3 is CASSRDGGTEAFF. In DNA form, the CDR3 reads TGTGCCAGCAGTAGAGACGGGGGGACTGAAGCTTTCTTT.

This clone has a single count. The chain combines TRBV28 with TRBJ2-3; 7 bases are shared with TRBD2. CDR1 is MDHEN and CDR2 is SYDVKM in the germline V gene. The CDR3 runs 15 residues. Trimming took 2 bases from V and 11 from J; bases not matched to a gene: 13. The CDR3 DNA follows: TGTGCCAGCAGTTTAGGGGGACTATCGCGGCGGAAGCAGTATTTT. It is translated as CASSLGGLSRRKQYF.

V gene TRBV7-9 combines with J gene TRBJ1-4; unclear D gene. Trimming pared 2 bases from V and 5 bases from J, leaving 12 bases between. Germline V gives CDR1 SEHNR, CDR2 FQNEAQ (reference sequence). This CDR3 has 15 residues. CDR3 in DNA: TGTGCCAGCAGCTTATCGGCAATAGGCAATGAAAAACTGTTTTTT. It encodes CASSLSAIGNEKLFF.

Note on this clone: A far larger clone is only one base removed, so a read error is likely. Within the sample, other DNA sequences also encode this same CDR3. The J gene is TRBJ2-1, the V gene TRBV30; D is uncertain. The CDR3 runs to 13 residues. V was trimmed by 5 bases and J by 6 bases, leaving 14 bases between them. Germline CDR1 is GTSNPN and CDR2 is SVGIG (reference sequence). CDR3 nucleotide sequence: TGTGCCTGGTCCGCTGGTCCGCCCAATGAGCAGTTCTTC. It translates to CAWSAGPPNEQFF. Based on the CDR3 plus reference TRBV30 and TRBJ2-1, the full variable domain is SQTIHQWPATLVQPVGSPLSLECTVEGTSNPNLYWYRQAAGRGLQLLFYSVGIGQISSEVPQNLSASRPQDRQFILSSKKLLLSDSGFYLCAWSAGPPNEQFFGPGTRLTVL.

The V gene is TRBV5-4, the J gene TRBJ2-1, with 9 positions matching TRBD2. V lost 4 bases to trimming and J lost 7 bases; unmatched junction nucleotides: 12. The CDR3 sequence is 16 residues long. Germline assignment: CDR1 SGHNT and CDR2 YYREEE (reference sequence). The CDR3 region is CASSPGPSGVGNEQFF. In DNA, the CDR3 is TGTGCCAGCAGCCCGGGGCCTAGCGGGGTGGGGAATGAGCAGTTCTTC.

The chain joins TRBV7-8 to TRBJ1-2; 8 nucleotides match TRBD1. This CDR3 has 14 residues. CDR1 and CDR2 (germline): SGHVS, FQNEAQ. With V trimmed by 5 bases and J by 4 bases, 6 bases remained unmatched. CDR3: CASSRPDRGYGYTF. DNA of the CDR3: TGTGCCAGCAGCAGGCCCGACAGGGGCTATGGCTACACCTTC.

V gene TRBV9 combines with J gene TRBJ1-3, with no clear D. This CDR3 comprises 13 residues. Per germline, CDR1 SGDLS and CDR2 YYNGEE. Trimming removed 2 bases from V and 6 bases from J, with 9 bases in between. CDR3 sequence reads: CASSVGGQNTIYF. The CDR3 bases are TGTGCCAGCAGCGTTGGAGGGCAAAACACCATATATTTT.

The chain couples TRBV10-3 to TRBJ1-2; 11 bases match TRBD1. Germline V CDR1 and CDR2: ENHRY, SYGVKD. V dropped 6 bases and J dropped 8; count of bases not matched to a gene: 8. The CDR3 spans 14 residues. CDR3 amino acids: CAIRPDRGREGYTF. Here the CDR3 DNA reads TGTGCCATCAGGCCGGACAGGGGGCGTGAAGGCTACACCTTC.

Notes on this clone: This could be a read error, since a much larger clone is one nucleotide away. The J gene is TRBJ2-5, the V gene TRBV19, with 7 bases identical to TRBD2. The tail of the sequence fits TRBJ2-7 better, so the J call may be wrong. Germline lookup yields CDR1 LNHDA and CDR2 SQIVND (reference sequence). This CDR3 has 16 amino acids. CDR3 protein: CASSRGTGGSSYEQYF. The CDR3 coding sequence is TGTGCCAGTAGTAGAGGGACTGGCGGGAGCTCCTACGAGCAGTACTTC.

This chain uses TRBV6-1 with TRBJ2-7, with D perhaps TRBD1 or TRBD2 (5 bases each). Germline-derived CDR1 and CDR2 are MNHNS and SASEGT. The CDR3 contains 20 residues. V lost 4 bases, J lost 3 bases, and 31 bases lay in between. The CDR3 sequence: CASSGTRASPVWTRGYEQYF. For the CDR3, the DNA is TGTGCCAGCAGTGGAACTAGGGCCTCACCCGTGTGGACAAGGGGCTACGAGCAGTACTTC.